This T cell receptor (beta chain) was sequenced during a study of blood T cell repertoires in COVID-19. For the study at large: The United States, Italy and Spain were the sources of the acute and convalescent COVID-19 samples. T cells, B-cell-depleted T cells, or PBMCs provided the cDNA or gDNA that served as material.

The V gene's germline CDR1 is GTSNPN and CDR2 SVGIG (reference sequence). This CDR3 contains 14 residues. V dropped 0 bases and J dropped 7; count of bases not matched to a gene: 4. This clone was observed a single time. TCRdb's copy holds only in-frame clones and misses some; the assay was immunoSEQ multiplex PCR. This table holds about 260,000 clones, almost 85% found once. Sequencing was performed on peripheral blood. This TCR came from a woman older than 75 with acute or convalescent COVID-19. The genes are TRBV30 and TRBJ2-1; TRBD2 agrees at 9 bases. CDR3 amino acids: CAWSVLAGGNEQFF. The CDR3 region has the DNA TGTGCCTGGAGTGTTCTTGCGGGGGGGAATGAGCAGTTCTTC. The entire variable domain, with the rest obtained from reference TRBV30 and TRBJ2-1, is as follows: SQTIHQWPATLVQPVGSPLSLECTVEGTSNPNLYWYRQAAGRGLQLLFYSVGIGQISSEVPQNLSASRPQDRQFILSSKKLLLSDSGFYLCAWSVLAGGNEQFFGPGTRLTVL.